This is a list of T cell receptor beta chains from one sample in a study of graft-versus-host responses after intestinal transplantation. Antigens for these TCRs are unknown. Method: immunoSEQ multiplex PCR; TCRdb's copy keeps in-frame clones and lacks some. This table has around 100,000 clones, over 85% appearing once. This specimen consisted of unstimulated CD4+ T cells sorted from spleen or lymph node cells, obtained before transplant. These receptors were taken from a human donor who was the organ donor for an intestinal transplant. The CDR3 runs from the conserved cysteine through the conserved F or W. Each record gives: V gene, J gene, CDR3 length, D gene, CDR3 DNA, CDR3 protein. The D gene is left open where the match is weak.

v_gene: TRBV15; j_gene: TRBJ2-5; len: 14; d_gene: .; CDR3nt: TGTGCCACCAGCACCCCCCCACGGGAAGAGACCCAGTACTTC; CDR3aa: CATSTPPREETQYF
v_gene: TRBV4-1; j_gene: TRBJ2-1; len: 15; d_gene: TRBD1; CDR3nt: TGCGCCAGCAGCGTCCGACAGGGGGTATACAATGAGCAGTTCTTC; CDR3aa: CASSVRQGVYNEQFF
v_gene: TRBV6-1; j_gene: TRBJ2-1; len: 15; d_gene: .; CDR3nt: TGTGCCAGCAGCTTACGCGACAGTTCCTACAATGAGCAGTTCTTC; CDR3aa: CASSLRDSSYNEQFF
v_gene: TRBV13; j_gene: TRBJ2-7; len: 12; d_gene: .; CDR3nt: TGTGCCAGCAGTGGCAGATCAGGCGAGCAGTACTTC; CDR3aa: CASSGRSGEQYF
v_gene: TRBV18; j_gene: TRBJ2-7; len: 14; d_gene: .; CDR3nt: TGTGCCAGCTCACTCACAAAGCAATCCTACGAGCAGTACTTC; CDR3aa: CASSLTKQSYEQYF
v_gene: TRBV11-1; j_gene: TRBJ2-1; len: 13; d_gene: TRBD2; CDR3nt: TGTGCCACCTCTAGCGGGGGTGGGAATGAGCAGTTCTTC; CDR3aa: CATSSGGGNEQFF
v_gene: TRBV9; j_gene: TRBJ2-1; len: 16; d_gene: TRBD2; CDR3nt: TGTGCCAGCAGCGCCGATGTAGCGGGCAGCTACAATGAGCAGTTCTTC; CDR3aa: CASSADVAGSYNEQFF
v_gene: TRBV10-3; j_gene: TRBJ1-5; len: 15; d_gene: TRBD1; CDR3nt: TGTGCCACGGGTGACAGGGTGGGAGTTGTGCAGCCCCAGCATTTT; CDR3aa: CATGDRVGVVQPQHF
v_gene: TRBV7-2; j_gene: TRBJ2-2; len: 14; d_gene: TRBD1; CDR3nt: TGTGCCAGCAGCTTCGGGACAGGGGGCGGGGAGCTGTTTTTT; CDR3aa: CASSFGTGGGELFF
v_gene: TRBV28; j_gene: TRBJ1-2; len: 12; d_gene: .; CDR3nt: TGTGCCAGCACCGGACGCTTTTTTCCCTACACCTTC; CDR3aa: CASTGRFFPYTF
v_gene: TRBV5-4; j_gene: TRBJ1-1; len: 16; d_gene: TRBD1; CDR3nt: TGTGCCAGCAGCTTGGCCAAGGGACAGGGGTACACTGAAGCTTTCTTT; CDR3aa: CASSLAKGQGYTEAFF
v_gene: TRBV7-3; j_gene: TRBJ2-1; len: 16; d_gene: .; CDR3nt: TGTGCCAGCTCCCCTTTTTATCTGAGCTCCTACAATGAGCAGTTCTTC; CDR3aa: CASSPFYLSSYNEQFF
v_gene: TRBV7-2; j_gene: TRBJ2-7; len: 13; d_gene: .; CDR3nt: TGTGCCAGCAGCCCTGTGGGGGCCCACGAGCAGTACTTC; CDR3aa: CASSPVGAHEQYF
v_gene: TRBV18; j_gene: TRBJ2-7; len: 17; d_gene: TRBD1; CDR3nt: TGTGCCAGCTCACCACCGCGGGGGACAGGGGGCTCCTACGAGCAGTACTTC; CDR3aa: CASSPPRGTGGSYEQYF
v_gene: TRBV11-3; j_gene: TRBJ1-1; len: 13; d_gene: .; CDR3nt: TGTGCCAGCAGCTTATGGGAGAACACTGAAGCTTTCTTT; CDR3aa: CASSLWENTEAFF
v_gene: TRBV6-1; j_gene: TRBJ2-7; len: 15; d_gene: TRBD2; CDR3nt: TGTGCCAGCAGGGGACTAGCGGGAGGGCCGAGGGAGCAGTACTTC; CDR3aa: CASRGLAGGPREQYF